The rows below give T cell receptor beta chains drawn from one sample of a study of T-cell memory formation after mild COVID-19. Using its own MiXCR run on the 5' RACE reads, TCRdb lists one record per CDR3 protein. The table lists around 80,000 distinct CDR3 sequences, 9.5% to 15% of them singletons. The source material was PBMCs or a T cell subset sorted from them (not recorded which). These receptors all come from a man younger than 35 who had mild COVID-19 (a few samples of this study predate the infection). Cell type and time point are not known. The CDR3 runs from the conserved cysteine through the conserved F or W. A D gene is named only where the DNA matches it firmly. Where a row states a size, it is once, few, many or the class of an expanded clone; other rows omit it.

len	abundance	j_gene	v_gene	d_gene	CDR3aa	CDR3nt
15	few	TRBJ2-3	TRBV14	TRBD2	CASIRRDYLGDTQYF	TGTGCCAGCATCCGAAGGGACTATCTGGGAGATACGCAGTATTTT
13	many	TRBJ1-5	TRBV29-1	NA	CSVEEGVNQPQHF	TGCAGCGTTGAAGAAGGAGTTAATCAGCCCCAGCATTTT
14	NA	TRBJ1-5	TRBV5-8	NA	CASSLVQGFQPQHF	TGTGCCAGCAGCTTGGTACAGGGATTTCAGCCCCAGCATTTT
14	NA	TRBJ2-1	TRBV7-3	NA	CASSSGGLSNEQFF	TGTGCCAGCAGCTCTGGGGGGCTTAGCAATGAGCAGTTCTTC
21	few	TRBJ1-2	TRBV5-1	NA	CASSPGGRQRIILLRRHGYTF	TGCGCCAGCAGTCCTGGGGGCCGGCAGCGAATAATTCTTTTGAGAAGGCATGGCTACACCTTC
15	few	TRBJ2-4	TRBV5-4	TRBD1	CASSPQGADRNIQYF	TGTGCCAGCAGCCCACAGGGGGCCGACCGAAACATTCAGTACTTC
14	NA	TRBJ1-1	TRBV10-3	TRBD1	CAISGVDRYTEAFF	TGTGCCATCAGTGGGGTGGACAGGTACACTGAAGCTTTCTTT
17	few	TRBJ2-3	TRBV4-3	TRBD2	CASSQDRLAGSTDTQYF	TGCGCCAGCAGCCAAGATCGCCTAGCGGGGAGCACAGATACGCAGTATTTT
15	NA	TRBJ1-5	TRBV2	NA	CASRAFGEGNQPQHF	TGTGCCAGCAGGGCCTTCGGGGAGGGAAATCAGCCCCAGCATTTT
17	few	TRBJ1-6	TRBV4-3	NA	CASSQDRTLGRNSPLHF	TGCGCCAGCAGCCAAGATCGGACCCTCGGACGCAATTCACCCCTCCACTTT
15	NA	TRBJ1-5	TRBV5-1	TRBD1	CASSLGTGANQPQHF	TGCGCCAGCAGCTTGGGGACAGGGGCCAATCAGCCCCAGCATTTT
15	NA	TRBJ2-5	TRBV7-9	TRBD1	CASSLALTGEETQYF	TGTGCCAGCAGCTTAGCTTTAACAGGGGAAGAGACCCAGTACTTC
11	few	TRBJ2-2	TRBV6-4	NA	CASLTKGELFF	TGTGCCAGCCTCACCAAGGGGGAGCTGTTTTTT
13	few	TRBJ1-1	TRBV7-9	TRBD1	CASSSGQPNEAFF	TGTGCCAGCAGCTCGGGACAGCCAAACGAAGCTTTCTTT
12	few	TRBJ2-7	TRBV19	NA	CASSSNSYEQYF	TGTGCCAGTAGTAGCAACTCCTACGAGCAGTACTTC
16	few	TRBJ2-3	TRBV9	TRBD1	CASSVPGQGLRDTQYF	TGTGCCAGCAGCGTCCCGGGACAGGGGCTCAGAGATACGCAGTATTTT
15	NA	TRBJ2-1	TRBV15	TRBD2	CATSRELAGDNEQFF	TGTGCCACCAGCAGAGAACTAGCGGGGGATAATGAGCAGTTCTTC
14	NA	TRBJ2-5	TRBV6-2/TRBV6-3	NA	CASSLSSLQETQYF	TGTGCCAGCAGTTTGTCCTCACTCCAAGAGACCCAGTACTTC
15	NA	TRBJ1-5	TRBV4-1	NA	CASSQALTGDQPQHF	TGCGCCAGCAGCCAAGCTCTTACGGGAGATCAGCCCCAGCATTTT
15	few	TRBJ1-6	TRBV4-1	NA	CASHPSSSYNSPLHF	TGCGCCAGCCACCCTTCCAGCTCCTATAATTCACCCCTCCACTTT
14	NA	TRBJ2-7	TRBV29-1	TRBD2	CSVDASGGINEQYF	TGCAGCGTAGACGCTAGCGGGGGGATCAACGAGCAGTACTTC
14	NA	TRBJ1-1	TRBV4-1	NA	CASSQPTGNAEAFF	TGCGCCAGCAGCCAACCCACAGGGAACGCTGAAGCTTTCTTT
17	few	TRBJ2-2	TRBV9	NA	CASSEDPAGRNTGELFF	TGTGCCAGCAGCGAGGACCCTGCGGGGAGAAACACCGGGGAGCTGTTTTTT
15	few	TRBJ1-1	TRBV5-5	NA	CASSLVGDPNTEAFF	TGTGCCAGCAGCTTGGTAGGGGACCCGAACACTGAAGCTTTCTTT
16	NA	TRBJ1-5	TRBV4-3	NA	CASSQDSGLRNQPQHF	TGCGCCAGCAGCCAAGATTCGGGCCTCCGGAATCAGCCCCAGCATTTT
15	few	TRBJ1-1	TRBV9	TRBD1	CASSVGGGPTTEAFF	TGTGCCAGCAGCGTAGGAGGGGGCCCTACCACTGAAGCTTTCTTT
14	NA	TRBJ1-3	TRBV9	NA	CASSGRSSGNTIYF	TGTGCCAGCAGCGGGAGAAGCTCTGGAAACACCATATATTTT
18	NA	TRBJ2-1	TRBV6-5	TRBD2	CASSYTTGGTGSAGEQFF	TGTGCCAGCAGTTACACCACGGGAGGTACCGGGTCGGCTGGTGAGCAGTTCTTC
15	few	TRBJ2-1	TRBV5-1	TRBD1	CASSGRQGAPNEQFF	TGCGCCAGCAGCGGGCGACAGGGGGCGCCCAATGAGCAGTTCTTC
10	NA	TRBJ1-1	TRBV29-1	NA	CSVFDGEAFF	TGCAGCGTTTTTGACGGTGAAGCTTTCTTT
12	NA	TRBJ1-3	TRBV5-8	NA	CASSFSGNTIYF	TGTGCCAGCAGCTTCTCGGGAAACACCATATATTTT
11	NA	TRBJ1-1	TRBV7-9	NA	CAASGGTEAFF	TGTGCCGCAAGTGGGGGGACGGAAGCTTTCTTT
17	few	TRBJ1-1	TRBV4-3	NA	CASSQGPPAGVNTEAFF	TGCGCCAGCAGCCAAGGCCCCCCGGCAGGGGTAAACACTGAAGCTTTCTTT
16	few	TRBJ1-1	TRBV9	NA	CASSVALTGLNTEAFF	TGTGCCAGCAGCGTAGCTTTGACAGGTCTGAACACTGAAGCTTTCTTT
14	many	TRBJ2-1	TRBV2	TRBD2	CASSWTSGGYEQFF	TGTGCCAGCAGTTGGACTAGCGGGGGGTATGAGCAGTTCTTC
17	few	TRBJ2-1	TRBV5-1	NA	CASSLGKGLGSYNEQFF	TGCGCCAGCAGCTTAGGGAAGGGTTTGGGCTCCTACAATGAGCAGTTCTTC
13	NA	TRBJ2-7	TRBV29-1	NA	CSVGVVGTYEQYF	TGCAGCGTTGGGGTAGTAGGCACCTACGAGCAGTACTTC
12	few	TRBJ2-2	TRBV5-6	NA	CASSFGSGELFF	TGTGCCAGCAGCTTCGGCTCCGGGGAGCTGTTTTTT
17	NA	TRBJ2-7	TRBV27	NA	CASSSNLRGAGSYEQYF	TGTGCCAGCAGTTCGAACTTGAGGGGGGCTGGGTCCTACGAGCAGTACTTC
14	NA	TRBJ2-5	TRBV7-9	TRBD2	CASSGTSGEETQYF	TGTGCCAGCAGCGGGACTAGCGGGGAGGAGACCCAGTACTTC
15	few	TRBJ2-2	TRBV4-1	NA	CASSQVDRSGGELFF	TGCGCCAGCAGCCAAGTAGACCGGTCTGGCGGGGAGCTGTTTTTT
15	NA	TRBJ2-1	TRBV20-1	NA	CSAPPASSSYNEQFF	TGCAGTGCCCCGCCCGCATCTAGCTCCTACAATGAGCAGTTCTTC
20	few	TRBJ1-3	TRBV12-3/TRBV12-4	TRBD1	CASSSRRKQGINWSGNTIYF	TGTGCCAGCAGTTCTAGAAGGAAACAGGGGATTAATTGGTCTGGAAACACCATATATTTT
15	NA	TRBJ2-7	TRBV29-1	NA	CSVEDPAGSAYEQYF	TGCAGCGTTGAAGACCCAGCCGGGTCGGCCTACGAGCAGTACTTC
10	NA	TRBJ1-2	TRBV20-1	NA	CSAAGYGYTF	TGCAGTGCTGCAGGGTATGGCTACACCTTC
14	few	TRBJ2-2	TRBV7-2	NA	CASSAPPVGGELFF	TGTGCCAGCAGCGCCCCACCAGTAGGCGGGGAGCTGTTTTTT
15	few	TRBJ2-6	TRBV7-3	NA	CASSPVGSGANVLTF	TGTGCCAGCAGCCCGGTGGGCTCTGGGGCCAACGTCCTGACTTTC
15	NA	TRBJ2-7	TRBV6-5	NA	CASSPRAGASPEQYF	TGTGCCAGCAGCCCTCGGGCAGGGGCGAGTCCCGAGCAGTACTTC
14	NA	TRBJ2-7	TRBV7-6	TRBD1	CASSSGQVVYEQYF	TGTGCCAGCAGCTCGGGACAGGTAGTCTACGAGCAGTACTTC
19	NA	TRBJ2-3	TRBV3-1	TRBD2	CARSQDGLAGGPSTDTQYF	TGTGCCAGAAGCCAAGACGGACTAGCGGGGGGGCCGAGCACAGATACGCAGTATTTT
13	NA	TRBJ1-1	TRBV6-5	TRBD1	CASSWTGRTEAFF	TGTGCCAGCAGCTGGACAGGGAGAACTGAAGCTTTCTTT